This T cell receptor beta chain was captured in a study of Ad26.COV2.S vaccination and SARS-CoV-2 variants. The study, taken as a whole, reports: Participants given vaccine showed non-spike TCR breadth similar to that of placebo recipients. Placebo recipients had lower spike-specific TCR breadth than vaccine recipients.

Treatment defined: 19 received Ad26.COV2.S at low or high dose, single or two shots; 5 received placebo; per-sample allocation not given. Day 63 after the first vaccine or placebo injection was the time point for sampling. Germline V gene lookup returns CDR1 SGHTA and CDR2 FQGNSA. This CDR3 spans 15 amino acids. The ends were cut back, 5 bases at V and 2 bases at J, with 12 bases in the middle. As concerns this clone: Its antigen is not known.

This table comes from immunoSEQ multiplex PCR, and its TCRdb copy is limited to in-frame clones, with some not included. The sample contains more than 350,000 clones, 80% to 95% of which appear only once. The J gene is TRBJ2-2, the V gene TRBV7-2; either TRBD1 or TRBD2 may fit D (6 bases each). Sequences were derived from peripheral blood, sampled in a trial of Ad26.COV2.S vaccine versus placebo. This clonotype was sampled from a person between 18 and 60 years old who received the Ad26.COV2.S COVID-19 vaccine or a placebo. CDR3 protein: CASSLAGQNTGELFF. The CDR3 DNA reads TGTGCCAGCAGCCTGGCGGGACAAAACACCGGGGAGCTGTTTTTT.